One sample yielded the 8 T cell receptor beta chains listed below, sequenced in a study of STAT3 mutations in large granular lymphocyte leukemia. Findings and limits, study-wide: In T-cell large granular lymphocyte leukemia, about half of patients showed multiple immunodominant subclonotypes.

These receptors are not linked to any known antigen. TCRdb's copy holds only in-frame clones and misses some; the assay was immunoSEQ multiplex PCR. The table includes over 8,000 clones, 70% to 90% detected once. Sequenced input: peripheral blood mononuclear cells. These receptors were taken from a man in his sixties with T-cell large granular lymphocyte leukemia. Some clones in this sample may be carry-over from other donors' samples.

The gene calls are TRBV19 and TRBJ2-7; 8 bases are shared with TRBD1. In germline, CDR1 is LNHDA, CDR2 SQIVND (reference sequence). The trim removed 6 bases at V and 3 bases at J, leaving 10 bases unmatched. The CDR3 runs to 15 residues. The CDR3 DNA follows: TGTGCCAGTAGGAGTGGACAGGGTTCCGTCTACGAGCAGTACTTC. It codes for CASRSGQGSVYEQYF.

V is TRBV28 and J is TRBJ2-3, with 9 bases identical to TRBD1. The germline gives CDR1 MDHEN, CDR2 SYDVKM. Trimming cost V 6 bases and J 3 bases; bases outside gene matches: 7. The CDR3 runs 15 residues. The CDR3 sequence: CASSLPGQGTDTQYF. CDR3 nucleotide sequence: TGTGCCAGCAGCTTACCGGGACAGGGTACAGATACGCAGTATTTT.

Only a few counts were recorded for this clone. The J gene is TRBJ1-1, the V gene TRBV5-1; 7 nucleotides match TRBD1. CDR1 and CDR2 from the germline V gene are SGHRS and YFSETQ. The CDR3 sequence is 15 residues long. V dropped 4 bases and J dropped 1; count of bases not matched to a gene: 7. The CDR3 DNA reads TGCGCCAGCAGCGCCAGGGGGGTTCAGAACACTGAAGCTTTCTTT. Translation gives CASSARGVQNTEAFF.

The CDR3 DNA reads as TGTGCCAGTAGCCCGGACAGGGGTGAAAAACTGTTTTTT. Translated, it gives CASSPDRGEKLFF. The chain employs TRBV19 and TRBJ1-4; 9 bases map to TRBD1. The germline V gene encodes CDR1 LNHDA and CDR2 SQIVND (reference sequence). The CDR3 length is 13 residues. V gave up 6 bases and J gave up 7 bases; unmatched junction bases: 3.

The chain uses TRBV5-6 and TRBJ2-3; the D gene is possibly TRBD1 (5 bases). Between the trimmed V and J ends, which lost 0 bases and 2 bases, there was a span of 10 bases. The CDR3 runs to 15 residues. CDR1 and CDR2 (germline): SGHDT, YYEEEE. CDR3 residues: CASSLDRRDTDTQYF. The CDR3, as DNA: TGTGCCAGCAGCTTGGACAGGAGAGACACAGATACGCAGTATTTT.

The V call is TRBV6-5, the J call TRBJ2-1, with D maybe TRBD1 (6 bases). Germline CDR1 MNHEY, CDR2 SVGAGI. V lost 8 bases and J 6 bases, leaving 17 bases between the germline ends. This CDR3 spans 14 amino acids. The CDR3 sequence: CASGGPALANEQFF. As DNA, the CDR3 is TGTGCCAGCGGGGGCCCGGCCCTTGCCAATGAGCAGTTCTTC.

The chain uses TRBV29-1 and TRBJ2-7; 8 nucleotides line up with TRBD2. From germline, CDR1 is SQVTM and CDR2 ANQGSEA. The CDR3 is made up of 13 amino acids. Unmatched junction bases numbered 9, after V lost 7 bases and J lost 4 bases. The CDR3 loop reads CSAPKGTSYEQYF. CDR3 in DNA: TGCAGCGCCCCAAAAGGGACTAGTTACGAGCAGTACTTC.

The chain links TRBV27 to TRBJ1-5; D uncertain. This CDR3 comprises 13 residues. Germline CDR1 is MNHEY and CDR2 is SMNVEV (reference sequence). Trimming removed 5 bases at V and 10 bases at J, with 15 bases between. Written as DNA, the CDR3 is TGTGCCAGCAGTCTGGACGGAGCCCAACCCCAGCATTTT. This gives the protein CASSLDGAQPQHF.